The rows below give T cell receptor beta chains drawn from one sample of a study of cytomegalovirus exposure and HLA in healthy donors. Assay used: immunoSEQ multiplex PCR; TCRdb lists only in-frame clones, some missing. The sample has about 160,000 clones; over 60% are singletons. The sequenced material came from PBMCs. The receptors were sampled from a woman in her twenties or thirties in good health and CMV-seronegative. Each CDR3 is given with its conserved first and last residue. Fields, in order: D gene, clone size, J gene, V gene, CDR3 DNA, CDR3 protein. A D gene is named only where the DNA matches it firmly. Clone size is given for some rows only: seen once, a few or many times, or a class if the clone is expanded.

d_gene: .; abundance: .; j_gene: TRBJ2-7; v_gene: TRBV25-1; CDR3nt: TGTGCCAGCCGGAGGACGGGAACCTACGAGCAGTACTTC; CDR3aa: CASRRTGTYEQYF
d_gene: .; abundance: .; j_gene: TRBJ1-5; v_gene: TRBV19; CDR3nt: TGTGCCAGTAGTAAACTCGGAGGGGAAAGGTGGAGCAATCAGCCCCAGCATTTT; CDR3aa: CASSKLGGERWSNQPQHF
d_gene: TRBD2; abundance: .; j_gene: TRBJ2-2; v_gene: TRBV15; CDR3nt: TGTGCCACCAGCAGAGATCGGGCGGGAGGGTACACCGGGGAGCTGTTTTTT; CDR3aa: CATSRDRAGGYTGELFF
d_gene: TRBD1; abundance: .; j_gene: TRBJ2-5; v_gene: TRBV5-4; CDR3nt: TGTGCCAGCAGCACCCGGGACAGGGGCGGAGAGACCCAGTACTTC; CDR3aa: CASSTRDRGGETQYF
d_gene: TRBD1; abundance: few; j_gene: TRBJ2-7; v_gene: TRBV6-5; CDR3nt: TGTGCCAGCAGTTACTCAGGGACAGGGTTGTACGAGCAGTACTTC; CDR3aa: CASSYSGTGLYEQYF
d_gene: TRBD1; abundance: .; j_gene: TRBJ2-2; v_gene: TRBV2; CDR3nt: TGTGCCAGCGGGAGACAGGGGTTCACCGGGGAGCTGTTTTTT; CDR3aa: CASGRQGFTGELFF
d_gene: .; abundance: .; j_gene: TRBJ2-7; v_gene: TRBV19; CDR3nt: TGTGCCAGTAGTACCGACAGTGGGCACTACGAGCAGTACTTC; CDR3aa: CASSTDSGHYEQYF
d_gene: .; abundance: .; j_gene: TRBJ2-3; v_gene: TRBV9; CDR3nt: TGTGCCAGCAGTGTACAGGGTGCTACGACAGATACGCAGTATTTT; CDR3aa: CASSVQGATTDTQYF
d_gene: TRBD1; abundance: .; j_gene: TRBJ2-7; v_gene: TRBV27; CDR3nt: TGTGCCAGCAGTCGGACAGGGGGCTACGAGCAGTACTTC; CDR3aa: CASSRTGGYEQYF
d_gene: .; abundance: .; j_gene: TRBJ2-5; v_gene: TRBV29-1; CDR3nt: TGCAGCGTCCACAGGACCGATGGAGAGACCCAGTACTTC; CDR3aa: CSVHRTDGETQYF
d_gene: .; abundance: once; j_gene: TRBJ2-7; v_gene: TRBV5-1; CDR3nt: TGCGCCAGCAGCTTGGTGGGACACAACTACGAGCAGTACTTC; CDR3aa: CASSLVGHNYEQYF
d_gene: TRBD1; abundance: .; j_gene: TRBJ1-5; v_gene: TRBV5-1; CDR3nt: TGCGCCAGCAGCTTGGGGAGTAGGGCAGGGGGACAGCCCCAGCATTTT; CDR3aa: CASSLGSRAGGQPQHF
d_gene: .; abundance: few; j_gene: TRBJ2-6; v_gene: TRBV2; CDR3nt: TGTGCCAGCAGTGACAGGACAAGCTCTGGGGCCAACGTCCTGACTTTC; CDR3aa: CASSDRTSSGANVLTF
d_gene: TRBD1; abundance: .; j_gene: TRBJ2-3; v_gene: TRBV4-3; CDR3nt: TGCGCCAGCAGCCAGAACGGACAGGGTTGGGATACGCAGTATTTT; CDR3aa: CASSQNGQGWDTQYF
d_gene: TRBD1; abundance: .; j_gene: TRBJ2-2; v_gene: TRBV6-1; CDR3nt: TGTGCCAGCAGCGAACCGGGACAGGGGAGCACCGGGGAGCTGTTTTTT; CDR3aa: CASSEPGQGSTGELFF
d_gene: TRBD1; abundance: .; j_gene: TRBJ2-2; v_gene: TRBV11-3; CDR3nt: TGTGCCAGCAGCGACCCCGACAGGGGGCTGGACGGGGAGCTGTTTTTT; CDR3aa: CASSDPDRGLDGELFF
d_gene: .; abundance: .; j_gene: TRBJ2-1; v_gene: TRBV29-1; CDR3nt: TGCAGCGCCCCAGGGGAAAGGTACTACAATGAGCAGTTCTTC; CDR3aa: CSAPGERYYNEQFF
d_gene: .; abundance: .; j_gene: TRBJ2-5; v_gene: TRBV7-6; CDR3nt: TGTGCCAGCAGCTTGGGACCTCAGGGGAAGACCCAGTACTTC; CDR3aa: CASSLGPQGKTQYF
d_gene: .; abundance: .; j_gene: TRBJ2-3; v_gene: TRBV7-2; CDR3nt: TGTGCCAGCAGCACCCGGGGGGCCCGCACAGATACGCAGTATTTT; CDR3aa: CASSTRGARTDTQYF
d_gene: TRBD1; abundance: .; j_gene: TRBJ1-4; v_gene: TRBV7-9; CDR3nt: TGTGCCTCCCAGAGGGGGCGAACTAATGAAAAACTGTTTTTT; CDR3aa: CASQRGRTNEKLFF
d_gene: TRBD2; abundance: .; j_gene: TRBJ2-1; v_gene: TRBV5-6; CDR3nt: TGTGCCAGCAGCTTCCCTAGCGGAGTAACCAGCTCCTACAATGAGCAGTTCTTC; CDR3aa: CASSFPSGVTSSYNEQFF
d_gene: TRBD1; abundance: .; j_gene: TRBJ2-2; v_gene: TRBV4-1; CDR3nt: TGCGCCAGCAGCCAAGGTTCAGGGGGCAAGAACACCGGGGAGCTGTTTTTT; CDR3aa: CASSQGSGGKNTGELFF
d_gene: .; abundance: .; j_gene: TRBJ1-1; v_gene: TRBV7-3; CDR3nt: TGTGCCAGCAGCTTAAGGCGGGCTGGGAACACTGAAGCTTTCTTT; CDR3aa: CASSLRRAGNTEAFF
d_gene: .; abundance: .; j_gene: TRBJ1-2; v_gene: TRBV2; CDR3nt: TGTGCCAGGGAGCGGGAGGGGCCATATGCAGCTAACTATGGCTACACCTTC; CDR3aa: CAREREGPYAANYGYTF
d_gene: TRBD2; abundance: .; j_gene: TRBJ2-1; v_gene: TRBV18; CDR3nt: TGTGCCAGCTCACCACTCGTCGGACTAGCGGGGGACAATGAGCAGTTCTTC; CDR3aa: CASSPLVGLAGDNEQFF
d_gene: .; abundance: .; j_gene: TRBJ2-5; v_gene: TRBV6-1; CDR3nt: TGTGCCAGCAGTGAAGCGTCGGGTGGTGGAGAGACCCAGTACTTC; CDR3aa: CASSEASGGGETQYF
d_gene: .; abundance: .; j_gene: TRBJ2-5; v_gene: TRBV18; CDR3nt: TGTGCCAGCTCACCACCCGGGGAGACCCAGTACTTC; CDR3aa: CASSPPGETQYF
d_gene: .; abundance: .; j_gene: TRBJ2-2; v_gene: TRBV15; CDR3nt: TGTGCCACCAGCAGAGATGGGACTTCCCGTGGGACCGGGGAGCTGTTTTTT; CDR3aa: CATSRDGTSRGTGELFF